These T cell receptor beta chains were read from a single sample in a study of human T cells and chemical hapten exposure. TCRdb re-analysed the RACE reads in MiXCR, keeping a single row per CDR3 protein. Here the sample spans approximately 38,000 distinct CDR3 sequences, 10% being singletons. The material was whole blood, obtained in connection with sensitization to the hapten diphenylcyclopropenone (DPC). The receptors come from a man aged 25-40 years with alopecia areata. Some clones in this sample may be carry-over from other donors' samples. Each CDR3 is given with its conserved first and last residue. The D gene is left open where the match is weak. Clone size, where shown, is once, few, many, or a class for clones that have expanded.

clone_size j_call v_call d_call cdr3_nt cdr3_aa
NA TRBJ1-2 TRBV7-9 TRBD1 TGTGCCAGCAGCATCTCAGGGGGTAGTAACTATGGCTACACCTTC CASSISGGSNYGYTF
many TRBJ2-5 TRBV7-7 NA TGTGCCAGCAGCTTAGGGCAGGGCGCCCTCCGGACAGAGACCCAGTACTTC CASSLGQGALRTETQYF
NA TRBJ2-1 TRBV5-1 TRBD2 TGCGCCAGCAGTACTAGCGGGGCCCAGAATGAGCAGTTCTTC CASSTSGAQNEQFF
few TRBJ2-3 TRBV28 TRBD2 TGTGCCAGCAGCAAAAGCGGGAGGGCCGCTATAGGGCAGTATTTT CASSKSGRAAIGQYF
few TRBJ2-5 TRBV29-1 NA TGCAGCGTTGACAAGGACAGAGATAACGTGTCCCAGTACTTC CSVDKDRDNVSQYF
many TRBJ1-2 TRBV5-6 TRBD1 TGTGCCAGCAGCCTCCCGGGACAGGGAAGTGAGTATGGCTACACCTTC CASSLPGQGSEYGYTF
many TRBJ1-5 TRBV12-3/TRBV12-4 NA TGTGCCAGCAGCCAATCTTGGGGGAATCAGCCCCAGCATTTT CASSQSWGNQPQHF
many TRBJ2-6 TRBV11-2 NA TGTGCCAGCAGCCCGTATTACAGCTCTGGGGCCAACGTCCTGACTTTC CASSPYYSSGANVLTF
NA TRBJ2-3 TRBV6-1 TRBD1 TGTGCCAGCAGTGACAGGGGGCGGTCAGATACGCAGTATTTT CASSDRGRSDTQYF
NA TRBJ2-3 TRBV11-3 NA TGTGCCAGCAGCTTCATGACCCGGGATGATACGCAGTATTTT CASSFMTRDDTQYF
few TRBJ2-3 TRBV19 NA TGTGCCAGTAGTAATCGAGGGACGAAAGATACGCAGTATTTT CASSNRGTKDTQYF
many TRBJ1-4 TRBV12-3/TRBV12-4 NA TGTGCCAGCACCACAGGGTATGAAAAACTGTTTTTT CASTTGYEKLFF
many TRBJ2-1 TRBV5-4 TRBD1 TGTGCCAGCAGCATAGGGGGACAGGGGAACAATGAGCAGTTCTTC CASSIGGQGNNEQFF
NA TRBJ1-4 TRBV7-6 TRBD1 TGTGCCAGCAGCTACTTACAGGGGAGGGGTGAAAAACTGTTTTTT CASSYLQGRGEKLFF
few TRBJ2-4 TRBV4-3 NA TGCGCCAGCAGCCAAGAGGACGGGAGAGGGAACATTCAGTACTTC CASSQEDGRGNIQYF
medium-sized TRBJ2-1 TRBV15 NA TGTGCCACCACCCCGCTTGGGGGTATCCATAGGGATGAGCAGTTCTTC CATTPLGGIHRDEQFF
many TRBJ2-2 TRBV7-3 TRBD1 TGTGCCAGCAGCCAGACAGGGGGCGGCACCGGGGAGCTGTTTTTT CASSQTGGGTGELFF
many TRBJ2-1 TRBV18 NA TGTGCCAGCTCACCGTCAGGGCAAAGCTCCTACAATGAGCAGTTCTTC CASSPSGQSSYNEQFF
many TRBJ2-3 TRBV27 TRBD2 TGTGCCAGCAGCCATAGGGTTTTGGCTAGCGGGGGCAGAGATACGCAGTATTTT CASSHRVLASGGRDTQYF
many TRBJ2-3 TRBV12-3/TRBV12-4 TRBD2 TGTGCCAGCAGTTTGAGTAGCGGGAGAGGAGATACGCAGTATTTT CASSLSSGRGDTQYF
many TRBJ2-7 TRBV2 NA TGTGCCAGCAGTGTTGGGGGCTACGAGCAGTACTTC CASSVGGYEQYF
many TRBJ2-2 TRBV20-1 NA TGCAGTGCCCCAAGAGGGCTTGGGGAGCTGTTTTTT CSAPRGLGELFF
many TRBJ2-3 TRBV6-2/TRBV6-3 NA TGTGCCAGCAGGGCCGGAGGGGATACGCAGTATTTT CASRAGGDTQYF
many TRBJ1-2 TRBV2 NA TGTGCCAGCAGTGAAAACCCAGGGGAAGCCAGCGGCTACACCTTC CASSENPGEASGYTF
many TRBJ2-3 TRBV15 NA TGTGCCACCAGCAGAGGGGACATCCCGAAAGCAGATACGCAGTATTTT CATSRGDIPKADTQYF
NA TRBJ2-3 TRBV11-3 NA TGTGCCAGCAGCTTAGGGCCCTCAGGGACAGATACGCAGTATTTT CASSLGPSGTDTQYF
few TRBJ1-1 TRBV10-2 TRBD1 TGCGCCAGCAAAGGGTACGGGACAGGGAACACTGAAGCTTTCTTT CASKGYGTGNTEAFF
NA TRBJ2-7 TRBV10-3 NA TGTGCCATCAGAACCCAGGGCTTTTCCTACGAGCAGTACTTC CAIRTQGFSYEQYF
few TRBJ1-6 TRBV9 NA TGTGCCAGCAGCGTAGAGGGCAGCAATTCACCCCTCCACTTT CASSVEGSNSPLHF
medium-sized TRBJ2-2 TRBV5-1 NA TGCGCCAGCAGCTTGGTAGGCACCGGGGAGCTGTTTTTT CASSLVGTGELFF
NA TRBJ2-1 TRBV7-2 TRBD2 TGTGCCAGCAGCCGGACTAGCGGGGCCGGCTACAATGAGCAGTTCTTC CASSRTSGAGYNEQFF
NA TRBJ2-6 TRBV7-9 NA TGTGCCAGCAGCCCCCGGGCGACTGGGGCCAACGTCCTGACTTTC CASSPRATGANVLTF
many TRBJ2-1 TRBV20-1 NA TGCAGTGCTAGAGTTTTCGCGATCGGGGCCAATGAGCAGTTCTTC CSARVFAIGANEQFF
few TRBJ2-1 TRBV20-1 TRBD2 TGCAGTGCTGGGTTTTTAGCGGGGAAGCACAATGAGCAGTTCTTC CSAGFLAGKHNEQFF
NA TRBJ2-5 TRBV4-1 NA TGCGCCAGCAGTTTAGCGGCTGTGGAGACCCAGTACTTC CASSLAAVETQYF
many TRBJ2-4 TRBV5-1 TRBD1 TGCGCCAGCAGCCCACGACAGGGGAGGAACATTCAGTACTTC CASSPRQGRNIQYF
few TRBJ1-5 TRBV6-1 NA TGTGCCAGCAGTGAAGCGGGAGGTAGCAATCAGCCCCAGCATTTT CASSEAGGSNQPQHF
many TRBJ1-3 TRBV29-1 NA TGCAGCGTTGATATCTCTGGAAACACCATATATTTT CSVDISGNTIYF
few TRBJ2-5 TRBV4-2 NA TGTGCCAGCAGCCAGAGGACAGACCCCCAAGAGACCCAGTACTTC CASSQRTDPQETQYF
many TRBJ2-1 TRBV3-1 NA TGTGCCAGCAGCCGCACATTGGAGCAGTTCTTC CASSRTLEQFF
many TRBJ1-1 TRBV5-1 NA TGCGCCAGCAGCTCGGGACAATTGAACACTGAAGCTTTCTTT CASSSGQLNTEAFF
many TRBJ1-2 TRBV19 NA TGTGCCAGTACCGAATCCGGGACACAAGGAAACTATGGCTACACCTTC CASTESGTQGNYGYTF
NA TRBJ1-2 TRBV12-3/TRBV12-4 NA TGTGCCAGCACCGGGGGCCACCATGGCTACACCTTC CASTGGHHGYTF
many TRBJ1-2 TRBV14 NA TGTGCCAGCAGCCAAGTAACAGGAGGATATGGCTACACCTTC CASSQVTGGYGYTF
many TRBJ1-4 TRBV12-3/TRBV12-4 NA TGTGCCAGCAGGCGACAGGCCCCTTGGGAAAAACTGTTTTTT CASRRQAPWEKLFF